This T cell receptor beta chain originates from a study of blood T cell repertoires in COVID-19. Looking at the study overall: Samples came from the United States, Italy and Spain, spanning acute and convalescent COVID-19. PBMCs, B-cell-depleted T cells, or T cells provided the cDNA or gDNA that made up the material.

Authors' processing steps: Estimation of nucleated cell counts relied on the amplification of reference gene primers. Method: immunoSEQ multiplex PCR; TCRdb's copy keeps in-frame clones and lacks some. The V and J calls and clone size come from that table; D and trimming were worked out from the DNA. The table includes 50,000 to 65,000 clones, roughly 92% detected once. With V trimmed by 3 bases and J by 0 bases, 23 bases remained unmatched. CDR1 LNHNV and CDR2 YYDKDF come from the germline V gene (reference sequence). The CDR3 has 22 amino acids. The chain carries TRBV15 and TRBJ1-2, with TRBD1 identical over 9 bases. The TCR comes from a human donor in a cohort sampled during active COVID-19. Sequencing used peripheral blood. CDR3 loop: CATSSAGTGWPLERQANYGYTF. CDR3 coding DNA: TGTGCCACCAGCAGCGCTGGGACAGGGTGGCCGTTGGAACGCCAAGCTAACTATGGCTACACCTTC.